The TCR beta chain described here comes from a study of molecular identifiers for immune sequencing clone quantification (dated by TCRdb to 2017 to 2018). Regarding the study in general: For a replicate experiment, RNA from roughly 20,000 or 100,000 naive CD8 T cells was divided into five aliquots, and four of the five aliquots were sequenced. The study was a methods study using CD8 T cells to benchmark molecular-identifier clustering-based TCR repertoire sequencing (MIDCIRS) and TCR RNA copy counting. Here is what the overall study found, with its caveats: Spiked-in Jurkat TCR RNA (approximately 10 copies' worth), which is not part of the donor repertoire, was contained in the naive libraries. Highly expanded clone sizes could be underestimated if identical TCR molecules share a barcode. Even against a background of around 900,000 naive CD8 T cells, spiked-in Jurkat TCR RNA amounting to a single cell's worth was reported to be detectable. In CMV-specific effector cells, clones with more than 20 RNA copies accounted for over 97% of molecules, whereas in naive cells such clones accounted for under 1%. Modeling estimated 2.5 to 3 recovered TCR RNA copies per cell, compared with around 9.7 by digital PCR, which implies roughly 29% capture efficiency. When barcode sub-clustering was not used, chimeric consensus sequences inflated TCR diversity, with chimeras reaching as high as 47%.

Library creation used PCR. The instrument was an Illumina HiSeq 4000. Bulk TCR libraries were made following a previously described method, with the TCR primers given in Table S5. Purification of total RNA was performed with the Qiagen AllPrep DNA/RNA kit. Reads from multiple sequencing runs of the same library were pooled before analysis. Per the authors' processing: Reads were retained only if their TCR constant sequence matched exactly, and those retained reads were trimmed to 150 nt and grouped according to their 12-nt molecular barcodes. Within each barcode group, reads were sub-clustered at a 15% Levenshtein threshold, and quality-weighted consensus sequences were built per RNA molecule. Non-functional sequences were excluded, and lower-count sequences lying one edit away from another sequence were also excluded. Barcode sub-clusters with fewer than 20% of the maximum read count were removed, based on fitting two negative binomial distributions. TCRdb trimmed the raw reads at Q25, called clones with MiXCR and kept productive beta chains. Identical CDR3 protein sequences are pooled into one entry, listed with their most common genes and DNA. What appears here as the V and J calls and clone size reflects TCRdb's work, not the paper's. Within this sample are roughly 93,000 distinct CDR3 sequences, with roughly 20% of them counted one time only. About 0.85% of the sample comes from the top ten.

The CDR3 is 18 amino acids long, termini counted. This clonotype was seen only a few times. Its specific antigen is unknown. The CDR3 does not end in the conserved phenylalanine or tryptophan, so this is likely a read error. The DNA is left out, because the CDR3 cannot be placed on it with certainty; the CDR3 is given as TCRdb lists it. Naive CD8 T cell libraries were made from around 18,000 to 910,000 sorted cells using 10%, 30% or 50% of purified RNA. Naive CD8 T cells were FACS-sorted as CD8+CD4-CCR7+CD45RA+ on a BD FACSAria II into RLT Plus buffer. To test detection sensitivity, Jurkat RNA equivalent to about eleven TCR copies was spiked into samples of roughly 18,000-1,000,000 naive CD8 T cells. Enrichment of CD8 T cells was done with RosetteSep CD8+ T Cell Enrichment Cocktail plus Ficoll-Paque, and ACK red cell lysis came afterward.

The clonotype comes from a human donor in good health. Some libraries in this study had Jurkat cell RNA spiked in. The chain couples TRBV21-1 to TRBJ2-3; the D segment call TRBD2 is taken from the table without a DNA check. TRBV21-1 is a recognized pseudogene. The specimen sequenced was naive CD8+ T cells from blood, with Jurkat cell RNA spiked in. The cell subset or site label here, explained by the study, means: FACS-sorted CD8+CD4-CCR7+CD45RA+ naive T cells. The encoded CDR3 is CASSKTRVAGGHTDTQYL.